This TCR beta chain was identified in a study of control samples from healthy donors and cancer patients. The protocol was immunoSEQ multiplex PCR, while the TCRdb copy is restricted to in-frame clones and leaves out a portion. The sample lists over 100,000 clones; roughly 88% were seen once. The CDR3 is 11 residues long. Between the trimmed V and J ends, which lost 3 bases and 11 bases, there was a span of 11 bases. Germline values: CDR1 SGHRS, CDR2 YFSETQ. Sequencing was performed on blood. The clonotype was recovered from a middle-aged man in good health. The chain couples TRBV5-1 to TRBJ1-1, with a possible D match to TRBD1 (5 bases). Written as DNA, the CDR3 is TGCGCCAGCAGCTCATCAGGGCAGGCTTTCTTT. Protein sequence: CASSSSGQAFF.